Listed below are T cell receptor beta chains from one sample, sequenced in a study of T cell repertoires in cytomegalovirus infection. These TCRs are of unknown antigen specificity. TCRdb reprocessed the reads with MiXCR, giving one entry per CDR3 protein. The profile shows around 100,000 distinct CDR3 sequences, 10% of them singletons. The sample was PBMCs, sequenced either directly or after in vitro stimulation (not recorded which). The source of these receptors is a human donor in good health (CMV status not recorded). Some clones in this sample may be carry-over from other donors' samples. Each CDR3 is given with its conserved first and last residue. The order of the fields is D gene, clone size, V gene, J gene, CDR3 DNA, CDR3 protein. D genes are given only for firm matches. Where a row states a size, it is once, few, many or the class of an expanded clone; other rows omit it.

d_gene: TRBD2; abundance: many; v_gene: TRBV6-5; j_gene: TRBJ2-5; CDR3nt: TGTGCCAGCAGTCCTGGACTAGCGGGAGTTGGGGAGACCCAGTACTTC; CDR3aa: CASSPGLAGVGETQYF
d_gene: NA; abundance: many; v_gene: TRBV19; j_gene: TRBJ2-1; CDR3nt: TGTGCCAGTAGTTTTAGGAGCGATAATGAGCAGTTCTTC; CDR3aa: CASSFRSDNEQFF
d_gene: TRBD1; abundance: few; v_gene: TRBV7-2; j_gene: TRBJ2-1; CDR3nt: TGTGCCAGCAGCTTACTCAAGGGACAGGGCTATGGGCGCTCCTACAATGAGCAGTTCTTC; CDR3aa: CASSLLKGQGYGRSYNEQFF
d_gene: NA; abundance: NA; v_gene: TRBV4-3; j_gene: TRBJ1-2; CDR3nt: TGCGCCAGCAGCCAAGATGGAGGGAGAGATGGCTACACCTTC; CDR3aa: CASSQDGGRDGYTF
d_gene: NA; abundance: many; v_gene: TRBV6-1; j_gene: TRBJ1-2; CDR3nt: TGTGCCAGCATTGAGACAGTTCTTTCTAACTATGGCTACACCTTC; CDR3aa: CASIETVLSNYGYTF
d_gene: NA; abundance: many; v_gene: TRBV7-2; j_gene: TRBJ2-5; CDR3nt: TGTGCCAGCAGCTTTACGGGGTCCCCACAAGAGACCCAGTACTTC; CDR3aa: CASSFTGSPQETQYF
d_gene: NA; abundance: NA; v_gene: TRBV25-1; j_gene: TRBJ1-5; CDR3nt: TGTGCCAGCAGTGGGTACAATCAGCCCCAGCATTTT; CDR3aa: CASSGYNQPQHF
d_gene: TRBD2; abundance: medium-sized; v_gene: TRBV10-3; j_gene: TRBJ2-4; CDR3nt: TGTGCCATCAGTGTAAGCGGGATTCTACTAGCCAAAAACATTCAGTACTTC; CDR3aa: CAISVSGILLAKNIQYF
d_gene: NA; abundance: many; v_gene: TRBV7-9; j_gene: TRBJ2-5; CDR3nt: TGTGCCAGCAGCGTCTCGCCGGGGGCCAAAGAGACCCAGTACTTC; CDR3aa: CASSVSPGAKETQYF
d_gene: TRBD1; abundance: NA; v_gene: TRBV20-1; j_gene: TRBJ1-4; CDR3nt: TGCAGTGCTAGCGAAGGGGGCGACGAAAAACTGTTTTTT; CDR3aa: CSASEGGDEKLFF
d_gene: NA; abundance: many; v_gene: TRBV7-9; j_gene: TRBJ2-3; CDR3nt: TGTGCCAGCAGCTTATTCTGGGAACCCACCACAGATACGCAGTATTTT; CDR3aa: CASSLFWEPTTDTQYF
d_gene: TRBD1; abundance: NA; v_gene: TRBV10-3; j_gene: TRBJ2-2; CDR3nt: TGTGCCATCAGTGGTCCCGGGACAGCGAACACCGGGGAGCTGTTTTTT; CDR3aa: CAISGPGTANTGELFF
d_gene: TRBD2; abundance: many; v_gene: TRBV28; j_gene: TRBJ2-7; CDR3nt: TGTGCCAGCACTAGCGGGAGCTACGAGCAGTACTTC; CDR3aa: CASTSGSYEQYF
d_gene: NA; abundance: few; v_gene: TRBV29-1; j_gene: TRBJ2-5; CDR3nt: TGCAGCCTAGGGGCAGGGTCAGGGACCCAGTACTTC; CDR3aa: CSLGAGSGTQYF
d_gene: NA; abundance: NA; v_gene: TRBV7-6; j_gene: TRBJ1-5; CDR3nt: TGTGCCAGCAGCCCCCGGGGCAATCAGCCCCAGCATTTT; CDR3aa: CASSPRGNQPQHF
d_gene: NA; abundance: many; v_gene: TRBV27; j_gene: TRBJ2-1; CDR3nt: TGTGCCAGCAGTTTAGGAGGTTTTGGGGGGGAGCAGTTCTTC; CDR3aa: CASSLGGFGGEQFF
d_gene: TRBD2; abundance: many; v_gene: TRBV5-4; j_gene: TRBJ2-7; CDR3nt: TGTGCCAGCAGCTCAGGACTAGCGGGACTCTCCTACGAGCAGTACTTC; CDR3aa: CASSSGLAGLSYEQYF
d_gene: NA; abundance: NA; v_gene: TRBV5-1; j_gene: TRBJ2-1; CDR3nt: TGCGCCAGCAGCTTGTATGATAGCGGCCTAGAGCAGTTCTTC; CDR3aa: CASSLYDSGLEQFF
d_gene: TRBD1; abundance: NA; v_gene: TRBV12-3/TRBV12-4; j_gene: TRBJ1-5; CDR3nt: TGTGCCAGCAGTTTTAGGGGGCTGGACAGGGCGCAGCCCCAGCATTTT; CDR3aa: CASSFRGLDRAQPQHF
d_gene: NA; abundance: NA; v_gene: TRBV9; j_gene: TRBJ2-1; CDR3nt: TGTGCCAGCAGCGCGACTGGGACACCCTACAATGAGCAGTTCTTC; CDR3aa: CASSATGTPYNEQFF
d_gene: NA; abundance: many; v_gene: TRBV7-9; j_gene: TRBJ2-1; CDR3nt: TGTGCCAGCAGCTTAGTCGGACAGTTCTACAATGAGCAGTTCTTC; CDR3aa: CASSLVGQFYNEQFF
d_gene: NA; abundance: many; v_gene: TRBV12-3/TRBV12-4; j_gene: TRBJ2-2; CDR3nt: TGTGCCAGCCGCCAGGGGGGAGGCGGGGAGCTGTTTTTT; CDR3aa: CASRQGGGGELFF
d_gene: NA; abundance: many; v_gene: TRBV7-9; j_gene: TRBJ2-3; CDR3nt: TGTGCCAGCGTCGGACGCACAGATACGCAGTATTTT; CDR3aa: CASVGRTDTQYF
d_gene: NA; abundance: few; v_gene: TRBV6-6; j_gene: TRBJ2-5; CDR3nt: TGTGCCAGCAGTTCCCCCGTCCTTCGGAGAGAGACCCAGTACTTC; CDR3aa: CASSSPVLRRETQYF
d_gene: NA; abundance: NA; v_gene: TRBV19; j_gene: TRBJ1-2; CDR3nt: TGTGCCAGTAGTACGCAGATCCCCAGGGGCCAGGCCTATGGCTACACCTTC; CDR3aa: CASSTQIPRGQAYGYTF